These T cell receptor beta chains were read from a single sample in a study of T cell responses to AZD1222 COVID-19 vaccine. Sequenced by immunoSEQ multiplex PCR; TCRdb stores in-frame clones only, minus some. The sample consists of 50,000 to 85,000 clones, more than 65% of them appearing once. The source material was peripheral blood, sampled on day 0 of MenACWY control vaccination. These receptors were obtained from an adult in good health. Both conserved end residues are part of each CDR3. The order of the fields is J gene, V gene, D gene, clone size, CDR3 protein, CDR3 DNA. The D gene is left open where the match is weak. Some rows mark clone size as missing; the rest say once, few, many or name a class of expanded clone.

j_gene: TRBJ2-1
v_gene: TRBV5-6
d_gene: -
abundance: -
CDR3aa: CASSLVGAGAEQFF
CDR3nt: TGTGCCAGCAGCTTGGTGGGGGCTGGTGCTGAGCAGTTCTTC

j_gene: TRBJ2-3
v_gene: TRBV3-1/TRBV3-2
d_gene: -
abundance: -
CDR3aa: CASSQDGGEYTQYF
CDR3nt: TGTGCCAGCAGCCAAGATGGAGGGGAATATACGCAGTATTTT

j_gene: TRBJ2-3
v_gene: TRBV7-3
d_gene: -
abundance: few
CDR3aa: CASSLNGRGDTQYF
CDR3nt: TGTGCCAGCAGCTTAAACGGGAGAGGGGATACGCAGTATTTT

j_gene: TRBJ2-1
v_gene: TRBV7-2
d_gene: TRBD2
abundance: -
CDR3aa: CASSPGLVIHEQFF
CDR3nt: TGTGCCAGCAGCCCTGGACTAGTAATCCATGAGCAGTTCTTC

j_gene: TRBJ2-5
v_gene: TRBV7-2
d_gene: TRBD2
abundance: once
CDR3aa: CASSPSGGGWAQYF
CDR3nt: TGTGCCAGCAGCCCTAGCGGGGGGGGATGGGCCCAGTACTTC

j_gene: TRBJ2-5
v_gene: TRBV7-3
d_gene: -
abundance: -
CDR3aa: CASSPTGGPRETQYF
CDR3nt: TGTGCCAGCAGCCCAACTGGCGGACCGAGAGAGACCCAGTACTTC

j_gene: TRBJ1-4
v_gene: TRBV2
d_gene: -
abundance: -
CDR3aa: CASSRDGRWGVELFF
CDR3nt: TGTGCCAGCAGCAGGGACGGCCGGTGGGGGGTTGAACTGTTTTTT

j_gene: TRBJ1-6
v_gene: TRBV28
d_gene: -
abundance: -
CDR3aa: CASKNRFSYNSPLHF
CDR3nt: TGTGCCAGCAAGAACAGATTCTCCTATAATTCACCCCTCCACTTT

j_gene: TRBJ1-4
v_gene: TRBV10-3
d_gene: -
abundance: -
CDR3aa: CAISDRSNEKLFF
CDR3nt: TGTGCCATCAGTGACAGGTCTAATGAAAAACTGTTTTTT

j_gene: TRBJ2-5
v_gene: TRBV9
d_gene: -
abundance: -
CDR3aa: CASSVGRFRYGETQYF
CDR3nt: TGTGCCAGCAGCGTAGGTCGGTTTAGGTACGGAGAGACCCAGTACTTC

j_gene: TRBJ2-7
v_gene: TRBV7-9
d_gene: TRBD1
abundance: -
CDR3aa: CASSRGQGREQYF
CDR3nt: TGTGCCAGCAGCCGCGGACAGGGGAGAGAGCAGTACTTC

j_gene: TRBJ1-1
v_gene: TRBV7-9
d_gene: TRBD1
abundance: few
CDR3aa: CASSLGTGANTEAFF
CDR3nt: TGTGCCAGCAGCTTAGGGACAGGGGCGAACACTGAAGCTTTCTTT

j_gene: TRBJ1-5
v_gene: TRBV6-1
d_gene: -
abundance: many
CDR3aa: CASSEARWGSNQPQHF
CDR3nt: TGTGCCAGCAGTGAAGCGAGGTGGGGTAGCAATCAGCCCCAGCATTTT

j_gene: TRBJ1-5
v_gene: TRBV6-1
d_gene: TRBD1
abundance: -
CDR3aa: CASSEGQGQPQHF
CDR3nt: TGTGCCAGCAGTGAGGGACAGGGCCAGCCCCAGCATTTT

j_gene: TRBJ1-5
v_gene: TRBV21-1
d_gene: -
abundance: -
CDR3aa: CASSRSKQGTSNQPQHF
CDR3nt: TGTGCCAGCAGCAGATCAAAACAGGGGACGAGCAATCAGCCCCAGCATTTT

j_gene: TRBJ1-5
v_gene: TRBV28
d_gene: -
abundance: -
CDR3aa: CASSLSRQHQPQHF
CDR3nt: TGTGCCAGCAGTTTATCCCGACAGCATCAGCCCCAGCATTTT

j_gene: TRBJ1-1
v_gene: TRBV18
d_gene: -
abundance: -
CDR3aa: CASSPSDSHTEAFF
CDR3nt: TGTGCCAGCTCACCATCGGACAGCCACACTGAAGCTTTCTTT

j_gene: TRBJ2-6
v_gene: TRBV9
d_gene: -
abundance: -
CDR3aa: CASSPSRGQGTSGANVLTF
CDR3nt: TGTGCCAGCAGCCCCAGCCGGGGACAAGGAACTTCTGGGGCCAACGTCCTGACTTTC

j_gene: TRBJ1-5
v_gene: TRBV2
d_gene: TRBD1
abundance: -
CDR3aa: CASRDRPYQPQHF
CDR3nt: TGTGCCAGCAGGGACAGGCCTTATCAGCCCCAGCATTTT

j_gene: TRBJ2-5
v_gene: TRBV30
d_gene: -
abundance: -
CDR3aa: CASRRGETQYF
CDR3nt: TGTGCCTCCCGGCGAGGAGAGACCCAGTACTTC

j_gene: TRBJ2-2
v_gene: TRBV7-3
d_gene: -
abundance: -
CDR3aa: CASSLRGSNTGELFF
CDR3nt: TGTGCCAGCAGCTTAAGGGGGAGCAACACCGGGGAGCTGTTTTTT

j_gene: TRBJ2-7
v_gene: TRBV29-1
d_gene: -
abundance: -
CDR3aa: CSVEGQGYEQYF
CDR3nt: TGCAGCGTTGAAGGGCAGGGCTACGAGCAGTACTTC

j_gene: TRBJ1-4
v_gene: TRBV30
d_gene: -
abundance: -
CDR3aa: CAWSLRDNEKLFF
CDR3nt: TGTGCCTGGAGTCTGCGGGACAACGAAAAACTGTTTTTT

j_gene: TRBJ1-1
v_gene: TRBV5-6
d_gene: TRBD1
abundance: many
CDR3aa: CASSDRGLEAFF
CDR3nt: TGTGCCAGCAGCGACAGGGGGCTGGAAGCTTTCTTT

j_gene: TRBJ1-6
v_gene: TRBV19
d_gene: TRBD1
abundance: once
CDR3aa: CASSPDRGIGSPLHF
CDR3nt: TGTGCCAGTAGCCCCGACAGGGGTATCGGTTCACCCCTCCACTTT

j_gene: TRBJ2-5
v_gene: TRBV11-2
d_gene: TRBD1
abundance: -
CDR3aa: CASERGQGAKETQYF
CDR3nt: TGTGCCAGCGAACGGGGACAGGGGGCGAAAGAGACCCAGTACTTC

j_gene: TRBJ2-4
v_gene: TRBV7-3
d_gene: -
abundance: -
CDR3aa: CASSTEPGAKNIQYF
CDR3nt: TGTGCCAGCAGCACGGAGCCGGGGGCCAAAAACATTCAGTACTTC

j_gene: TRBJ2-3
v_gene: TRBV28
d_gene: -
abundance: -
CDR3aa: CASSVGILTQYF
CDR3nt: TGTGCCAGCAGCGTGGGCATCCTAACGCAGTATTTT

j_gene: TRBJ2-7
v_gene: TRBV28
d_gene: -
abundance: -
CDR3aa: CASSHSPQGRWTYEQYF
CDR3nt: TGTGCCAGCAGCCACTCACCCCAGGGGCGATGGACCTACGAGCAGTACTTC

j_gene: TRBJ2-1
v_gene: TRBV27
d_gene: -
abundance: -
CDR3aa: CASSFSASGAFNEQFF
CDR3nt: TGTGCCAGCAGTTTTAGTGCGTCGGGGGCGTTTAATGAGCAGTTCTTC

j_gene: TRBJ2-1
v_gene: TRBV19
d_gene: TRBD2
abundance: once
CDR3aa: CASSILGGSSYNEQFF
CDR3nt: TGTGCCAGTAGTATCTTGGGCGGGAGTTCCTACAATGAGCAGTTCTTC

j_gene: TRBJ1-2
v_gene: TRBV9
d_gene: -
abundance: -
CDR3aa: CASSGAGIGYTF
CDR3nt: TGTGCCAGTTCAGGGGCCGGAATTGGCTACACCTTC

j_gene: TRBJ1-5
v_gene: TRBV6-6
d_gene: -
abundance: -
CDR3aa: CASSTAGGNQPQHF
CDR3nt: TGTGCCAGCAGTACGGCGGGTGGGAATCAGCCCCAGCATTTT

j_gene: TRBJ2-3
v_gene: TRBV11-1
d_gene: -
abundance: -
CDR3aa: CASSPDREGRTDTQYF
CDR3nt: TGTGCCAGCAGCCCCGACAGGGAGGGACGCACAGATACGCAGTATTTT

j_gene: TRBJ2-6
v_gene: TRBV5-4
d_gene: -
abundance: many
CDR3aa: CASSFTSGSGANVLTF
CDR3nt: TGTGCCAGCAGCTTTACATCGGGCTCTGGGGCCAACGTCCTGACTTTC

j_gene: TRBJ2-5
v_gene: TRBV9
d_gene: TRBD2
abundance: -
CDR3aa: CASSGGGQETQYF
CDR3nt: TGTGCCAGCAGCGGGGGGGGCCAAGAGACCCAGTACTTC